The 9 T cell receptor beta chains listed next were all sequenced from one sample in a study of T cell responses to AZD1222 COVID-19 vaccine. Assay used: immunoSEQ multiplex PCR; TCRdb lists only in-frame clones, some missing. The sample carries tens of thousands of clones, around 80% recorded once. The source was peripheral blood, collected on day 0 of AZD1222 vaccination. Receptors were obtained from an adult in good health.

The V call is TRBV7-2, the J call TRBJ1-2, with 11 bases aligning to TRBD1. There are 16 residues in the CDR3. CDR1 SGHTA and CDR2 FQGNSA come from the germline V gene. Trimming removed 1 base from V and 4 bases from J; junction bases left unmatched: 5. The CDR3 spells CASSLGGTGGIYGYTF. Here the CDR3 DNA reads TGTGCCAGCAGCTTAGGGGGGACAGGGGGTATCTATGGCTACACCTTC. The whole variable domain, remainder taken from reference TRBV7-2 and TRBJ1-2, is GAGVSQSPSNKVTEKGKDVELRCDPISGHTALYWYRQSLGQGLEFLIYFQGNSAPDKSGLPSDRFSAERTGGSVSTLTIQRTQQEDSAVYLCASSLGGTGGIYGYTFGSGTRLTVV.

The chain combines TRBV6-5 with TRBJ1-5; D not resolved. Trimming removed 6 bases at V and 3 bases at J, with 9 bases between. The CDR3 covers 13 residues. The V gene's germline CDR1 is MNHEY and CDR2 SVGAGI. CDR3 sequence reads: CASRRHSNQPQHF. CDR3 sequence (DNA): TGTGCCAGCAGGAGGCACTCCAATCAGCCCCAGCATTTT.

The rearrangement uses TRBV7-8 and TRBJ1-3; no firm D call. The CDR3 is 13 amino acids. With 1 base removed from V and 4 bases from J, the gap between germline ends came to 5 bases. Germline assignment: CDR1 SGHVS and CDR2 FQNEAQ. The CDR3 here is CASSLVQGNTIYF. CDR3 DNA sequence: TGTGCCAGCAGCTTAGTACAGGGAAACACCATATATTTT.

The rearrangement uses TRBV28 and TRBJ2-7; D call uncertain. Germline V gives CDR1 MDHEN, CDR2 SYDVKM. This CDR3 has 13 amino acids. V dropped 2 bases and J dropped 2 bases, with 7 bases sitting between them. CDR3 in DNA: TGTGCCAGCAGTTTAAACTCTCCCTACGAGCAGTACTTC. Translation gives CASSLNSPYEQYF.

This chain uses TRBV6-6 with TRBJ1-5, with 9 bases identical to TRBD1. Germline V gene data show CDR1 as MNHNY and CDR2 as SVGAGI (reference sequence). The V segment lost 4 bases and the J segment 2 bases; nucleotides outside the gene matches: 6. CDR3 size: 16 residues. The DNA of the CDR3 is TGTGCCAGCAGTTCCGCGGGACAGGGCGGCAATCAGCCCCAGCATTTT. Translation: CASSSAGQGGNQPQHF.

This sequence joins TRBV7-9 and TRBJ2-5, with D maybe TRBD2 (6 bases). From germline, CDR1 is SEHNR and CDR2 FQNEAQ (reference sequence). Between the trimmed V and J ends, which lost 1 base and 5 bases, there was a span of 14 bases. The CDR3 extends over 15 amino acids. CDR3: CASSLETGDGETQYF. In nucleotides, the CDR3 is TGTGCCAGCAGCTTAGAGACGGGGGATGGGGAGACCCAGTACTTC.

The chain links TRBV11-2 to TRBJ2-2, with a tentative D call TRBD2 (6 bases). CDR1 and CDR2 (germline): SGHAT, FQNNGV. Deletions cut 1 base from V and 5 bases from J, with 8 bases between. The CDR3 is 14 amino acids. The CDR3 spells CASSLVEGTGELFF. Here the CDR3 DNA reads TGTGCCAGCAGCTTAGTGGAGGGGACCGGGGAGCTGTTTTTT.

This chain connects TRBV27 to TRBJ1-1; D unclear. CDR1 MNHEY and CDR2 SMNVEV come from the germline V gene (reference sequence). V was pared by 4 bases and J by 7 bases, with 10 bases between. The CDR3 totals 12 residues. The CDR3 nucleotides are TGTGCCAGCAGTTCCCCTCCGGGTGAAGCTTTCTTT. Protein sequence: CASSSPPGEAFF.

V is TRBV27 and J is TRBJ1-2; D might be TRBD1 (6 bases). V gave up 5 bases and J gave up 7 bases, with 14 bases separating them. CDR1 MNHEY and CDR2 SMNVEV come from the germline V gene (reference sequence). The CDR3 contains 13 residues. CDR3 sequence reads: CASSPDMDSGYTF. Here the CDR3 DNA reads TGTGCCAGCAGTCCGGACATGGACAGTGGCTACACCTTC.